These 20 T cell receptor beta chains were all obtained from the same sample, sequenced in a study of CD8 T cells in Susac syndrome. RNA in amounts of roughly 0.5 to 1 ug was reverse transcribed with random hexamers. TCRdb independently ran MiXCR on the immunoSEQ multiplex PCR reads; one entry per CDR3 protein. The sample holds 45,000 to 60,000 distinct CDR3 sequences; 93% are singletons and the top ten take roughly 0.5%. Sequences were obtained from CD8+ T cells from PBMCs. These receptors all stem from a human donor with multiple sclerosis.

CDR3 protein: CALTVTGTDGYTF. The CDR3, as DNA: TGTGCCTTGACCGTTACCGGGACGGATGGCTACACCTTC. The V and J genes are TRBV30 and TRBJ1-2, with D tentatively TRBD1 (5 bases). The V and J ends lost 7 bases and 6 bases respectively, with 18 bases between them. Germline CDR1 and CDR2: GTSNPN and SVGIG (reference sequence). This CDR3 region has 13 residues.

The chain employs TRBV19 and TRBJ1-2; D unresolved. Trimming stripped 2 bases from V and 0 bases from J, with 10 bases between. CDR3 length equals 15 residues. Germline V lookup: CDR1 LNHDA, CDR2 SQIVND (reference sequence). Written as DNA, the CDR3 is TGTGCCAGTAGTATAATAACCGGAGCTAACTATGGCTACACCTTC. This translates into CASSIITGANYGYTF. Variable domain in full (rest from reference TRBV19 and TRBJ1-2): DGGITQSPKYLFRKEGQNVTLSCEQNLNHDAMYWYRQDPGQGLRLIYYSQIVNDFQKGDIAEGYSVSREKKESFPLTVTSAQKNPTAFYLCASSIITGANYGYTFGSGTRLTVV.

This clonotype was seen a few times. The chain's CDR3 is CASSLVPDSYEQYF. Here the CDR3 DNA reads TGCGCCAGCAGCTTGGTCCCAGATTCCTACGAGCAGTACTTC. The chain joins TRBV5-1 to TRBJ2-7; D not certain. The CDR3 is made up of 14 amino acids. The V end was cut by 0 bases, the J end by 1 base, with 8 bases between. The germline gives CDR1 SGHRS, CDR2 YFSETQ.

This sequence joins TRBV6-1 and TRBJ2-5; the D call may be TRBD1 or TRBD2 (5 bases each). The germline gives CDR1 MNHNS, CDR2 SASEGT. This CDR3 has 14 amino acids. The V and J ends lost 3 bases and 0 bases respectively, with 8 bases between them. CDR3: CASSDWGYQETQYF. The CDR3 DNA reads TGTGCCAGCAGTGACTGGGGGTACCAAGAGACCCAGTACTTC.

The chain carries TRBV5-4 and TRBJ2-7, with D possibly being TRBD1 (5 bases). The germline V and J ends were trimmed by 7 bases and 5 bases, with 22 bases remaining between them. This CDR3 region has 15 residues. From germline, CDR1 is SGHNT and CDR2 YYREEE (reference sequence). The CDR3 bases are TGTGCCAGCGCCACCGTGGGGCAGGGTATCCACGAGCAGTACTTC. Translated: CASATVGQGIHEQYF.

The chain joins TRBV7-9 to TRBJ2-7; 9 positions match TRBD1. V shed 2 bases, J shed 3 bases, and the junction held 8 bases outside the gene matches. This CDR3 comprises 16 residues. Germline CDR1 is SEHNR and CDR2 is FQNEAQ (reference sequence). The DNA for the CDR3 is TGTGCCAGCAGCTTAACGGACAGGGGCGAAAACTACGAGCAGTACTTC. It is translated as CASSLTDRGENYEQYF.

The rearrangement joins TRBV7-9 to TRBJ2-7; 8 bases map to TRBD1. Trimming removed 2 bases from V and 4 bases from J; junction bases left unmatched: 7. This CDR3 is built from 15 residues. Germline CDR1 is SEHNR and CDR2 is FQNEAQ (reference sequence). Here the CDR3 DNA reads TGTGCCAGCAGCTTATTAGGGGACAGGACTTACGAGCAGTACTTC. Translating it yields CASSLLGDRTYEQYF.

V gene TRBV10-3 combines with J gene TRBJ2-1, with TRBD2 identical over 7 bases. J lost 8 bases, V lost 2 bases, and 6 bases had no gene match. The CDR3 has 14 residues. In germline, CDR1 is ENHRY, CDR2 SYGVKD. The CDR3 is CAISEPSGRDEQFF. The CDR3 DNA follows: TGTGCCATCAGTGAGCCCTCGGGGAGGGATGAGCAGTTCTTC.

The rearrangement joins TRBV27 to TRBJ1-2, with a weak D call TRBD1 (5 bases). Germline assignment: CDR1 MNHEY and CDR2 SMNVEV (reference sequence). V lost 3 bases and J 8 bases, leaving 10 bases between the germline ends. The CDR3 consists of 12 residues. CDR3 loop: CASSFGGEGYTF. The CDR3 DNA follows: TGTGCCAGCAGTTTTGGGGGAGAGGGCTACACCTTC.

The gene calls are TRBV20-1 and TRBJ2-7; weak D call: TRBD1 (6 bases). CDR1 DFQATT and CDR2 SNEGSKA come from the germline V gene (reference sequence). CDR3 length equals 14 residues. The V end lost 1 base, the J end lost 3 bases, and 13 bases lay between the germline ends. CDR3 nucleotide sequence: TGCAGTGCTAGAGCGCCAGGGGAATTCTACGAGCAGTACTTC. Protein sequence: CSARAPGEFYEQYF.

In DNA form, the CDR3 reads TGTGCCATCCCCCGCCGGGACAGAGGAGTCTATGGCTACACCTTC. The encoded protein is CAIPRRDRGVYGYTF. The chain links TRBV12-3 or TRBV12-4 to TRBJ1-2, with 7 bases lining up with TRBD1. Germline trimming cut 10 bases from V and 4 bases from J; bases unmatched to any gene: 15. This CDR3 region has 15 residues.

In nucleotides, the CDR3 is TGTGCCAGCAGCGGGGGCCTCGGTTTGTCAACTAATGAAAAACTGTTTTTT. This translates into CASSGGLGLSTNEKLFF. This chain connects TRBV9 to TRBJ1-4, with D perhaps matching TRBD1 (5 bases). The CDR3 is made up of 17 amino acids. CDR1 is SGDLS, CDR2 YYNGEE, per germline. V shed 3 bases and J shed 0 bases, with 15 bases lying between them.

The V and J genes are TRBV6-4 and TRBJ1-1, with unresolved D. The germline V gene encodes CDR1 MRHNA and CDR2 SNTAGT. CDR3 length equals 13 residues. V was shortened by 3 bases and J by 0 bases, with 5 bases between the two germline ends. CDR3 DNA: TGTGCCAGCAGTGAAAACATGAACACTGAAGCTTTCTTT. Translated, it gives CASSENMNTEAFF.

The chain combines TRBV25-1 with TRBJ2-7; possible D gene TRBD2, 6 bases. Germline CDR1 is MGHDK and CDR2 is SYGVNS. V dropped 2 bases and J dropped 0 bases, with 11 bases sitting between them. The CDR3 loop spans 15 amino acids. This CDR3 reads CASSEGGASSYEQYF. Written as DNA, the CDR3 is TGTGCCAGCAGTGAAGGCGGGGCAAGCTCCTACGAGCAGTACTTC.

The V and J genes are TRBV3-1 and TRBJ2-6; no reliable D call. V was pared by 0 bases and J by 0 bases, with 6 bases between. The germline V gene has CDR1 LGHDT and CDR2 YNNKEL (reference sequence). This CDR3 is 16 amino acids long. The CDR3 here is CASSQDPPSGANVLTF. The CDR3 DNA follows: TGTGCCAGCAGCCAAGATCCCCCCTCTGGGGCCAACGTCCTGACTTTC.

This chain uses TRBV14 with TRBJ1-2; 7 nucleotides match TRBD1. The ends lost 5 bases at V and 3 bases at J; junction bases unmatched: 6. Germline loops: CDR1 SGHDN, CDR2 FVKESK. CDR3 length: 14 residues. The CDR3 region is CASSGRDSYYGYTF. The CDR3 DNA sequence: TGTGCCAGCAGCGGCCGGGACAGCTACTATGGCTACACCTTC.

The chain is built from TRBV12-3 or TRBV12-4 and TRBJ2-1; 7 positions agree with TRBD2. V gave up 6 bases and J gave up 5 bases; unmatched junction bases: 16. The length of the CDR3 is 17 residues. The CDR3 region has the DNA TGTGCCAGCAGGCTCGGGGGGTTCTTAACCCCTGACAATGAGCAGTTCTTC. Amino acid sequence: CASRLGGFLTPDNEQFF.

J is TRBJ2-7 and V is TRBV9; no reliable D call. Germline V gives CDR1 SGDLS, CDR2 YYNGEE. V was shortened by 4 bases and J by 1 base, with 12 bases between the two germline ends. The CDR3 sequence is 14 residues long. CDR3 protein: CASSPSGGSYEQYF. Here the CDR3 DNA reads TGTGCCAGCAGCCCCAGTGGCGGTTCCTACGAGCAGTACTTC. The full variable domain, its missing parts supplied by reference TRBV9 and TRBJ2-7, is DSGVTQTPKHLITATGQRVTLRCSPRSGDLSVYWYQQSLDQGLQFLIQYYNGEERAKGNILERFSAQQFPDLHSELNLSSLELGDSALYFCASSPSGGSYEQYFGPGTRLTVT.

The chain is built from TRBV30 and TRBJ1-1; a possible D gene is TRBD1 (5 bases). The length of the CDR3 is 15 residues. Trimming took off 1 base at V and 0 bases at J, with 12 bases between the two ends. In germline, CDR1 is GTSNPN, CDR2 SVGIG (reference sequence). The CDR3 is CAWSEAGSVNTEAFF. The CDR3 nucleotides are TGTGCCTGGAGTGAAGCAGGGTCCGTGAACACTGAAGCTTTCTTT.

The chain is built from TRBV14 and TRBJ2-7; D is undetermined. The ends were cut back, 2 bases at V and 1 base at J, with 6 bases in the middle. The CDR3 is 13 amino acids. Per germline, CDR1 SGHDN and CDR2 FVKESK. The CDR3 here is CASSQIGSYEQYF. As DNA, the CDR3 is TGTGCCAGCAGCCAAATCGGTTCCTACGAGCAGTACTTC. The full variable domain, its missing parts supplied by reference TRBV14 and TRBJ2-7, is EAGVTQFPSHSVIEKGQTVTLRCDPISGHDNLYWYRRVMGKEIKFLLHFVKESKQDESGMPNNRFLAERTGGTYSTLKVQPAELEDSGVYFCASSQIGSYEQYFGPGTRLTVT.